The subject of this entry is one T cell receptor beta chain. Its antigen remains unknown. The data were taken from a study of high-grade serous ovarian cancer treatment subgroups. For the study at large: Each sample yielded on average roughly 7,000 unique TCR beta rearrangements from about 15,000 reads. Whole-study results and caveats: The analyses considered CDR3 and ignored CDR1 and CDR2.

Tumor tissue was taken before any definitive surgery or chemotherapy was given. TCRdb's table, derived via immunoSEQ multiplex PCR, lists solely in-frame clones and lacks some. The sample contains around 7,700 clones, just over 70% of which appear only once. Germline V gene data show CDR1 as MGHRA and CDR2 as YSYEKL. There are 15 residues in the CDR3. V shed 4 bases, J shed 4 bases, and the junction held 6 bases outside the gene matches. The chain links TRBV4-1 to TRBJ2-1; TRBD2 aligns across 8 bases. Sample: tumor tissue. This receptor was identified in a human donor with high-grade serous ovarian cancer. The CDR3 nucleotides are TGCGCCAGCAGCCCCAGCCTAGCGGGTTACAATGAGCAGTTCTTC. Its protein product is CASSPSLAGYNEQFF.